Presented here are 17 T cell receptor beta chains from one specimen sequenced in a study of OX40 agonist ivuxolimab in advanced cancers. Libraries were prepared by immunoSEQ multiplex PCR; TCRdb keeps only in-frame clonotypes and omits some of them. The sample includes 85,000 to 100,000 clones, around 85% of them seen just once. The source was CD4+ or CD8+ T cells sorted from blood, collected in a trial of the OX40 agonist ivuxolimab. Receptors originate from an adult with an advanced solid tumor such as melanoma, head and neck, liver or kidney cancer.

The rearrangement links TRBV6-1 to TRBJ2-1; 12 bases fit TRBD2. V was clipped by 4 bases and J by 2 bases; unmatched bases: 3. The CDR3 spans 16 residues. From germline, CDR1 is MNHNS and CDR2 SASEGT. CDR3 nucleotides: TGTGCCAGCAGTGGGACTAGCGGGACACCCTACAATGAGCAGTTCTTC. This codes for CASSGTSGTPYNEQFF.

The rearrangement joins TRBV10-3 to TRBJ1-5; D is unresolved. The CDR3 covers 14 residues. V was shortened by 4 bases and J by 1 base, with 8 bases between the two germline ends. Germline CDR1 ENHRY, CDR2 SYGVKD. CDR3: CAISGQQSNQPQHF. In nucleotides, the CDR3 is TGTGCCATCAGTGGACAACAGAGCAATCAGCCCCAGCATTTT.

The chain joins TRBV2 to TRBJ2-5, with 7 bases that match TRBD2. This CDR3 has 15 residues. Germline V gives CDR1 SNHLY, CDR2 FYNNEI. V gave up 4 bases and J gave up 5 bases; unmatched junction bases: 10. DNA of the CDR3: TGTGCCAGCAGTGCTGGACTAGGGATCGTCGAGACCCAGTACTTC. Amino acids: CASSAGLGIVETQYF.

This rearrangement joins TRBV5-1 to TRBJ2-5; weak D call: TRBD2 (6 bases). This CDR3 spans 14 amino acids. Germline V gives CDR1 SGHRS, CDR2 YFSETQ. V lost 5 bases, J lost 1 base, and 12 bases lay in between. CDR3 sequence: CASRTRDSQETQYF. CDR3 DNA sequence: TGCGCCAGCAGGACTAGAGACAGCCAAGAGACCCAGTACTTC.

The table lists this clone with a count of one. The chain couples TRBV5-1 to TRBJ2-3; 8 bases map to TRBD1. The V segment lost 6 bases and the J segment 0 bases; nucleotides outside the gene matches: 3. CDR1 SGHRS and CDR2 YFSETQ come from the germline V gene. The CDR3 runs to 14 residues. The CDR3 region has the DNA TGCGCCAGCACCTGGGACAGGAGCACAGATACGCAGTATTTT. Translated: CASTWDRSTDTQYF.

V usage is TRBV6-6 and J usage is TRBJ2-1; D assignment may be TRBD1 or TRBD2 (5 bases each). Germline values: CDR1 MNHNY, CDR2 SVGAGI (reference sequence). This CDR3 spans 14 amino acids. The CDR3 loop reads CASRRDGTYNEQFF. CDR3 DNA: TGTGCTTCCCGTCGGGACGGCACCTACAATGAGCAGTTCTTC.

The chain has TRBV7-3 and TRBJ2-2, with 7 positions matching TRBD2. The CDR3 is 14 amino acids. With V trimmed by 6 bases and J by 6 bases, 7 bases remained unmatched. Per the germline V gene, CDR1 is SGHTA and CDR2 is FQGTGA. The CDR3 region has the DNA TGTGCCAGCAGTCTCACGGGGGGTGCCGGGGAGCTGTTTTTT. Translating it yields CASSLTGGAGELFF.

The chain recombines TRBV10-3 with TRBJ2-7; 8 bases map to TRBD1. V trimming: 3 bases; J trimming: 2 bases; junction bases outside the gene matches: 15. Germline loops: CDR1 ENHRY, CDR2 SYGVKD. The CDR3 totals 18 residues. The CDR3 region is CAISESGRGHVGTYEQYF. The CDR3 region has the DNA TGTGCCATCAGTGAAAGCGGCAGGGGGCACGTCGGTACCTACGAGCAGTACTTC.

The chain employs TRBV9 and TRBJ2-3; D possibly corresponds to TRBD1 (7 bases). V gave up 1 base and J gave up 6 bases, with 18 bases separating them. The CDR3 extends over 16 amino acids. Germline values: CDR1 SGDLS, CDR2 YYNGEE. CDR3 nucleotide sequence: TGTGCCAGCAGCGTACTTTCCTTGGAGGGGGCGGATACGCAGTATTTT. This sequence encodes CASSVLSLEGADTQYF.

This chain connects TRBV6-6 to TRBJ2-2, with 11 nucleotides matching TRBD2. Looked up from germline, CDR1 is MNHNY and CDR2 is SVGAGI (reference sequence). The length of the CDR3 is 16 residues. J lost 9 bases, V lost 6 bases, and 12 bases had no gene match. This CDR3 reads CASRHSGRASQRELFF. The CDR3 DNA sequence: TGTGCCAGCAGGCATAGCGGGAGGGCCAGTCAGAGGGAGCTGTTTTTT.

The V call is TRBV28, the J call TRBJ2-1, with 7 bases matching TRBD2. The V gene end was trimmed by 5 bases and the J gene end by 4 bases; junction bases not matched to a gene: 11. Per germline, CDR1 MDHEN and CDR2 SYDVKM. The CDR3 is 16 residues long. The CDR3 is CASSGNPGLFYNEQFF. In nucleotides, the CDR3 is TGTGCCAGCAGTGGAAATCCGGGACTATTTTACAATGAGCAGTTCTTC.

This clone was counted once. Other DNA sequences from this sample encode an identical CDR3 as well. The chain links TRBV18 to TRBJ2-5, with D tentatively TRBD1 (6 bases). The CDR3 has 13 residues. The germline V and J ends were trimmed by 3 bases and 5 bases, with 10 bases remaining between them. CDR1 is KGHSH, CDR2 LQKENI, per germline. CDR3 loop: CASSPQGRETQYF. In DNA, the CDR3 is TGTGCCAGCTCACCTCAGGGGCGGGAGACCCAGTACTTC.

The rearrangement joins TRBV5-4 to TRBJ2-5; TRBD2 matches at 7 bases. This CDR3 has 14 amino acids. Trimming took 0 bases from V and 5 from J; bases not matched to a gene: 4. The germline V gene has CDR1 SGHNT and CDR2 YYREEE (reference sequence). CDR3 DNA sequence: TGTGCCAGCAGCTTGGCGGGGGGTGGGGAGACCCAGTACTTC. Protein product: CASSLAGGGETQYF.

This sequence joins TRBV28 and TRBJ2-7; D ambiguous. This CDR3 region has 15 residues. Germline V gene data show CDR1 as MDHEN and CDR2 as SYDVKM. V was clipped by 3 bases and J by 0 bases, with 12 bases between them. The chain's CDR3 is CASSFPGSPSYEQYF. The CDR3 DNA is TGTGCCAGCAGTTTCCCCGGCAGTCCCTCCTACGAGCAGTACTTC.

The chain has TRBV5-1 and TRBJ1-1, with TRBD1 as a possible D gene (5 bases). The length of the CDR3 is 15 residues. Deletions cut 0 bases from V and 2 bases from J, with 11 bases between. The germline CDR1 and CDR2 sequences are SGHRS and YFSETQ. This CDR3 is CASSLGAGVNTEAFF. The CDR3 bases are TGCGCCAGCAGCTTGGGGGCGGGGGTTAACACTGAAGCTTTCTTT. Full variable domain (missing parts from reference TRBV5-1 and TRBJ1-1): KAGVTQTPRYLIKTRGQQVTLSCSPISGHRSVSWYQQTPGQGLQFLFEYFSETQRNKGNFPGRFSGRQFSNSRSEMNVSTLELGDSALYLCASSLGAGVNTEAFFGQGTRLTVV.

This rearrangement joins TRBV30 to TRBJ1-1; D possibly corresponds to TRBD1 (5 bases). There are 15 residues in the CDR3. The V and J ends lost 3 bases and 3 bases respectively, with 17 bases between them. Germline V CDR1 and CDR2: GTSNPN, SVGIG (reference sequence). In DNA, the CDR3 is TGTGCCTGGAGCCCCAGGGCCTCCAGATACACTGAAGCTTTCTTT. Its translation: CAWSPRASRYTEAFF. The full variable domain, with the rest looked up from reference TRBV30 and TRBJ1-1, is SQTIHQWPATLVQPVGSPLSLECTVEGTSNPNLYWYRQAAGRGLQLLFYSVGIGQISSEVPQNLSASRPQDRQFILSSKKLLLSDSGFYLCAWSPRASRYTEAFFGQGTRLTVV.

The rearrangement joins TRBV27 to TRBJ1-2; perhaps TRBD1 as D (5 bases). CDR1 MNHEY and CDR2 SMNVEV come from the germline V gene (reference sequence). The CDR3 is made up of 14 amino acids. Trimming left V 2 bases short and J 5 bases short, with 12 bases between. The CDR3 DNA reads TGTGCCAGCAGTTTAAAACCCTGGGGGTATGGCTACACCTTC. It encodes CASSLKPWGYGYTF.